This TCR beta chain was sequenced during a study of T cell changes during pregnancy in multiple sclerosis. CDR1 is MDHEN and CDR2 is SYDVKM in the germline V gene. V gave up 10 bases and J gave up 2 bases, with 5 bases separating them. The CDR3 consists of 10 residues. Repertoires were generated with immunoSEQ multiplex PCR, while TCRdb's copy carries only in-frame clones and drops some. The repertoire consists of about 20,000 clones, with 88% occurring once and the leading ten covering 15% to 20%. Here the sequenced sample was CD8+ T cells from peripheral blood mononuclear cells, taken after pregnancy. This chain links TRBV28 with TRBJ1-1; no clear D gene. The receptor comes from a female donor in good health, enrolled as a control in a pregnancy study. As DNA, the CDR3 is TGTGCCACCTACAACACTGAAGCTTTCTTT. Its protein product is CATYNTEAFF.